This T cell receptor beta chain comes out of a study of human T cells and chemical hapten exposure (dated by TCRdb to about 2021). About the study as a whole: Libraries were pooled for sequencing, and per-sample TCR yields varied mainly because of small differences in library volumes within the pool. Peripheral blood TCR repertoire changes were tracked in vivo in alopecia patients during primary and secondary sensitization to the hapten diphenylcyclopropenone (DPC). Both TCR alpha and TCR beta chains were sequenced from each blood RNA sample. Paper-wide results and their limitations: After repeated subsampling, the strength of the expansion versus patch-test correlation and the threshold at which it became significant changed. The number of TCRs above 1 in 1000 frequency did not change with DPC sensitization; there was no evidence of global repertoire structure alterations.

The library was prepared using 5' RACE. Sequencing used an Illumina MiSeq. During library preparation, unique molecular identifiers were attached to individual cDNA molecules so that TCRs could be counted in a quantitative, reproducible way. Per the source publication's procedure: A median of about 87,000 TCRs per sample was observed, with a range of about 23,224 to 700,000. The Decombinator software suite was used to annotate V, J and CDR3 in the TCR reads. For the PS versus PT1 abundance plots, all samples were subsampled to the same number of TCRs (28,000). TCRs were defined as expanded if absent before sensitization and observed at least eight times at the 2-week time point. In TCRdb, the public reads were trimmed at Q25 with fastp and aligned with MiXCR, with productive beta chains retained. Here each entry gathers all rows of one CDR3 protein and keeps the most common genes and DNA. The authors' filters were not applied to this entry. This sample has some 150,000 distinct CDR3 sequences in its table, and 4.1% of those were observed once. About 1.3% of the sample goes to the ten largest clones.

This clonotype was counted ten times or more. What antigen it recognizes has not been identified. Base qualities are not provided; no much larger clone lies one nucleotide away. Total RNA was isolated from unfractionated whole blood collected in Tempus Blood RNA tubes. As TCR sequencing controls, roughly five healthy volunteers were used, with blood taken at day 0, 2 weeks and 6 weeks. This clonotype was sampled from a female donor in good health.

The CDR3 protein is CASSLGSGSGWNIQYF. In nucleotide form, the sequence is TGTGCCAGCAGCTTAGGGTCGGGTAGTGGTTGGAACATTCAGTACTTC. Recombination linked TRBV11-2 to TRBJ2-4; the D gene lacks a confident call. V is shortened by 1 base, J by 7 bases, and the region joining them spans 17 bases. CDR1 and CDR2, per the germline V gene, are SGHAT and FQNNGV. The CDR3 runs 16 residues from the cysteine to the phenylalanine. Just CDR3 DNA is preserved here, 48 bases in frame from base 1. When the CDR3 is completed using the reference TRBV11-2 and TRBJ2-4 genes on either side, the full variable domain is EAGVAQSPRYKIIEKRQSVAFWCNPISGHATLYWYQQILGQGPKLLIQFQNNGVVDDSQLPKDRFSAERLKGVDSTLKIQPAKLEDSAVYLCASSLGSGSGWNIQYFGAGTRLSVL.